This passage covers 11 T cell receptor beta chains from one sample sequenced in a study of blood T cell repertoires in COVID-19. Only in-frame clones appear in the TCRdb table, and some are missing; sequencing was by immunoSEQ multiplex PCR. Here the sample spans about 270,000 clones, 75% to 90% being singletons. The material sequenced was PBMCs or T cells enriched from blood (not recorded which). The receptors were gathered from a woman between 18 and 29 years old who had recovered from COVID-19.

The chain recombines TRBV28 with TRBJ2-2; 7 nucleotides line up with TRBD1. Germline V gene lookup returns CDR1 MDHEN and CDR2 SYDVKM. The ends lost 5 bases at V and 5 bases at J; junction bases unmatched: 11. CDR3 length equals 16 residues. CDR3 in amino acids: CASSGDVGGFTGELFF. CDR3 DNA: TGTGCCAGCAGTGGGGACGTAGGGGGCTTTACCGGGGAGCTGTTTTTT.

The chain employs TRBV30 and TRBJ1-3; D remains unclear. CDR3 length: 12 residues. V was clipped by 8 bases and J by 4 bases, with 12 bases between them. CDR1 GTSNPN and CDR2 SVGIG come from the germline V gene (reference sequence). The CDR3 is CASLRGGNTIYF. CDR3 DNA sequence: TGTGCCAGCCTCCGGGGAGGAAACACCATATATTTT.

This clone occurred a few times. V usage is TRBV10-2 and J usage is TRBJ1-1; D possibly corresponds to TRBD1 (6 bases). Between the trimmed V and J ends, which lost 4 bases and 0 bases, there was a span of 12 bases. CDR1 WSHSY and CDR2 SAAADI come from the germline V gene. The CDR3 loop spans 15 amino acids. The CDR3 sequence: CASSGDRQMNTEAFF. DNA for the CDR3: TGCGCCAGCAGTGGAGACAGGCAGATGAACACTGAAGCTTTCTTT.

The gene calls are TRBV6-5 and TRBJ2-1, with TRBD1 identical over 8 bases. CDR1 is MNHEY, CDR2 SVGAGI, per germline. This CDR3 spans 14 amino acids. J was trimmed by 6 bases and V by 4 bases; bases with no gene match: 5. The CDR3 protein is CASSWDRKINEQFF. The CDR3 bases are TGTGCCAGCAGTTGGGACAGGAAGATCAATGAGCAGTTCTTC.

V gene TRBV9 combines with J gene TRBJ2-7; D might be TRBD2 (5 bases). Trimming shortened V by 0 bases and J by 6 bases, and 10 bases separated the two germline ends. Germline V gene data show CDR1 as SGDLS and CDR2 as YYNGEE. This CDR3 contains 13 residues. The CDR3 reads CASSVGAGSEQYF. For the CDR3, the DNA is TGTGCCAGCAGCGTAGGGGCGGGTAGCGAGCAGTACTTC. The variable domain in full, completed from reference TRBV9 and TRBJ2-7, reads DSGVTQTPKHLITATGQRVTLRCSPRSGDLSVYWYQQSLDQGLQFLIQYYNGEERAKGNILERFSAQQFPDLHSELNLSSLELGDSALYFCASSVGAGSEQYFGPGTRLTVT.

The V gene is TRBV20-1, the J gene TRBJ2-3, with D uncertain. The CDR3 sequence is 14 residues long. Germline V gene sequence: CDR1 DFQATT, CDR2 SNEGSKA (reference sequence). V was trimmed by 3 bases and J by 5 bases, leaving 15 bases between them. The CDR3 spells CSASGRRRLDTQYF. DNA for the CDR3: TGCAGTGCTAGTGGCAGAAGGCGGTTAGATACGCAGTATTTT.

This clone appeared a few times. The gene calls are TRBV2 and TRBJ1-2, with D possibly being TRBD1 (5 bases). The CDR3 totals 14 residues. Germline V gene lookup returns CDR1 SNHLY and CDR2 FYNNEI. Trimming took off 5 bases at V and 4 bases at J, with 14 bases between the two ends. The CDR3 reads CASSFRVGGYGYTF. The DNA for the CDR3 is TGTGCCAGCAGTTTCCGGGTGGGGGGCTATGGCTACACCTTC.

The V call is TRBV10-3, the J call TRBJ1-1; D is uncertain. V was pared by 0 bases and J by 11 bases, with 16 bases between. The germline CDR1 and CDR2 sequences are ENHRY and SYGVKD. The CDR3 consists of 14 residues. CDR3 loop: CAISESPGGFDAFF. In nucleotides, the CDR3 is TGTGCCATCAGTGAGTCCCCGGGAGGGTTTGACGCTTTCTTT.

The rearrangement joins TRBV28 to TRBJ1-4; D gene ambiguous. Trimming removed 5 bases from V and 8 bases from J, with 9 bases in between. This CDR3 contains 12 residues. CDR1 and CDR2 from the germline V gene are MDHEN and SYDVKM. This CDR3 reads CASSEAGEKLFF. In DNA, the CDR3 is TGTGCCAGCAGTGAAGCGGGGGAAAAACTGTTTTTT.

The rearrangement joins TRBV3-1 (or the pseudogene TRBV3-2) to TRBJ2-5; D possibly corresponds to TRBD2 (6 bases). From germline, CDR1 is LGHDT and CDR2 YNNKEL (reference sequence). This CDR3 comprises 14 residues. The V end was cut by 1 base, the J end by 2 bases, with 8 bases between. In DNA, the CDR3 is TGTGCCAGCAGCCAAGGACTAGATCAAGAGACCCAGTACTTC. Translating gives CASSQGLDQETQYF.

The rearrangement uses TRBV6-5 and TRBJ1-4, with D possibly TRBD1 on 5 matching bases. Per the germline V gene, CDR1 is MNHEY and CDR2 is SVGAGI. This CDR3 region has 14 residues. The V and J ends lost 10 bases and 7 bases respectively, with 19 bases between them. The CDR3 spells CATRSPAGGEKLFF. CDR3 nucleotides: TGTGCCACCCGGTCCCCCGCCGGGGGTGAAAAACTGTTTTTT.